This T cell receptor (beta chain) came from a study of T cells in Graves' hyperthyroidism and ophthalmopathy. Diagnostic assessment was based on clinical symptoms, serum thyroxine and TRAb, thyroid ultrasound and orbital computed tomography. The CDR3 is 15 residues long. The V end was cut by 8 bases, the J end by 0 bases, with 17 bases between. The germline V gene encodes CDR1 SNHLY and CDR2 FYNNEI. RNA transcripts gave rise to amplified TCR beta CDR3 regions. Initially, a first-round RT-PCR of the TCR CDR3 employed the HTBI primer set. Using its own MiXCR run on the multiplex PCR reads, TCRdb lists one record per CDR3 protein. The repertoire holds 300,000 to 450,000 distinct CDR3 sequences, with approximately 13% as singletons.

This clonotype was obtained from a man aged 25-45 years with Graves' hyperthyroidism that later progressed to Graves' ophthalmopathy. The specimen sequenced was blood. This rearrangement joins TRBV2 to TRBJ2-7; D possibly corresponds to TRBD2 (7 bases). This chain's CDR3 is CASVEEGGPSYEQYF. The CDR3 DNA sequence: TGTGCCAGCGTGGAGGAGGGGGGGCCCTCCTACGAGCAGTACTTC.